The text below deals with one T cell receptor beta chain. This clone has ten or more counts. Its cognate antigen has yet to be identified. Base qualities are not at hand, and no much larger clone is one base apart. At one collaborating source in Seattle, patients were enrolled during active infection and were followed longitudinally through the course of disease. The collaborating institutions used their own protocols to collect whole blood in K2EDTA tubes. For TCRbeta analysis, collaborators shipped samples in one of three forms: frozen whole blood, isolated PBMCs, or DNA extracted from either of those sample types. TCRbeta CDR3 regions were amplified from genomic DNA by means of the immunoSEQ Assay, a bias-controlled multiplex PCR. Per the source publication's procedure: The number of nucleated cells in each sample was estimated by amplification of reference gene primers within the assay. To quantify the absolute abundance of each unique TCRbeta CDR3 rearrangement, sequence reads were collapsed and filtered. For each sample, productive Simpson clonality was calculated as the square root of Simpson's diversity index over productive rearrangements. The immuneACCESS repertoire file appears here via TCRdb, limited to in-frame rearrangements. These files lack a portion of the clones; in checked studies, under half of the deficit traces to unresolved V genes, and the cause of the others is not known. D and trimming come from the DNA, and the V and J calls and clone size come from that table. This sample is represented by fewer than 200,000 clones; about four fifths of them were singletons. The top ten hold 12% of the sample.

The data were obtained in a study of blood T cell repertoires in COVID-19 (dated by TCRdb to the early 2020s). Notes on the research overall: Samples from collaborators originated in the United States, Italy and Spain and spanned both the acute and convalescent phases of COVID-19. The material from the prospective study consisted of cDNA or gDNA derived from T cells, B-cell-depleted T cells, or PBMCs. The dataset comprised deeply sampled blood TCRbeta repertoires from subjects exposed to, actively infected with, or recovered from COVID-19. A freely available public database, intended as a resource for researchers studying the immune response to SARS-CoV-2, is where the repertoires were released. The samples were drawn from two sources: the first 160 participants of the ongoing ImmuneRACE study, and approximately 1,300 subjects contributed by 6 global collaborators. Sample metadata almost always included a de-identified subject ID, COVID-19 status, age in years and sex. Where available, HLA class I and class II types were taken from metadata supplied by the sample provider and were not determined by assay-based typing.

Between the V and J ends, shortened by 8 bases and 0 bases respectively, the junction contains 13 bases. From the cysteine up to the phenylalanine, the CDR3 has a length of 14 residues. CDR3 DNA is the only sequence kept; it has 42 bases, read in frame from the first base. The germline V gene provides CDR1 SNHLY and CDR2 FYNNEI. The paper's findings and limits, for the study overall: Clinical and demographic metadata were provided uncurated, with the amount varying by source and participant.

The sequence derives from a woman over 75 with COVID-19, enrolled during active disease. The chain is made from TRBV2 and TRBJ1-1; confidence is insufficient to name the D gene. Sequencing was carried out using peripheral blood. The CDR3 region reads CASHLALMNTEAFF. The nucleotide sequence is TGTGCCAGCCATCTTGCGCTCATGAACACTGAAGCTTTCTTT.